The sequence of this T cell receptor (beta chain) was determined in a study of Ad26.COV2.S vaccination and SARS-CoV-2 variants. General observations from the study: Responses of spike-specific T cells (both CD8+ and CD4+) reportedly showed substantial breadth after vaccination. Participants given vaccine showed non-spike TCR breadth similar to that of placebo recipients. The TCR-based breadth and depth measures might underestimate overall T cell responses.

Treatment meaning: roughly 18 received Ad26.COV2.S at low or high dose, single or two shots; several received placebo; per-sample allocation not given. Specimen acquisition occurred on day 63 following the initial vaccine or placebo injection. Germline V gene lookup returns CDR1 MDHEN and CDR2 SYDVKM. Trimming removed 3 bases from V and 3 bases from J, with 12 bases in between. The CDR3 extends over 15 amino acids. Profiling relied on immunoSEQ multiplex PCR, and the TCRdb table lists in-frame clones only, not all of them. The table records roughly 500,000 clones, roughly nine tenths of them present only once. Notes on this clone: The antigen is not known.

This sample comprised peripheral blood, obtained in a trial of Ad26.COV2.S vaccine versus placebo. The origin of this receptor is a person between 18 and 59 years old who received the Ad26.COV2.S COVID-19 vaccine or a placebo. The chain links TRBV28 to TRBJ1-5; D ambiguous. CDR3 nucleotide sequence: TGTGCCAGCAGTTTTTCCCCCCCCATCAATCAGCCCCAGCATTTT. Residues: CASSFSPPINQPQHF.